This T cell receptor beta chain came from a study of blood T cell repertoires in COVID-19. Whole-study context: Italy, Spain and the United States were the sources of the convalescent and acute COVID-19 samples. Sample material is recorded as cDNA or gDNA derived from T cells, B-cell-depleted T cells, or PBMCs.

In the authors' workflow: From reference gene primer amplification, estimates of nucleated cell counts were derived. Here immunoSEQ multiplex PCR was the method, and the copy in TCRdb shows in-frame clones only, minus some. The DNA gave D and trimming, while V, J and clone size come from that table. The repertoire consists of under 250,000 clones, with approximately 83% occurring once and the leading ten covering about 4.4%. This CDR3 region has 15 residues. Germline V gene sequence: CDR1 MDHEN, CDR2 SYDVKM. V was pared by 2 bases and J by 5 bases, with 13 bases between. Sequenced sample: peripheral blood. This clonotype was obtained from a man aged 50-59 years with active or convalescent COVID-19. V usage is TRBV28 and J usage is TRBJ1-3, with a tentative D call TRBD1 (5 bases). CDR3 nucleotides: TGTGCCAGCAGTTTAGGTCAGGGAGGTAGAAACACCATATATTTT. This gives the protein CASSLGQGGRNTIYF.